What follows describes a single T cell receptor beta chain. Its target is not known. A much larger clone differs by one base, so this may be a read error. This CDR3 is 16 amino acids long. Germline assignment: CDR1 SGHTA and CDR2 FQGNSA. V lost 4 bases and J lost 3; bases outside the gene matches: 7. The data are from a study of blood T cells in healthy people across ages. Findings and caveats of the study: Diversity was higher, and naive CD4+ cells more numerous, in long-lived donors than in aged donors.

Each sample used at least 6.5 million PBMCs. With a J-beta primer mix and a sample-barcoded 5' primer, a second PCR ran about 7 to 12 cycles. TCRdb independently ran MiXCR on the 5' RACE reads; one entry per CDR3 protein. The sample includes around 900,000 distinct CDR3 sequences, under 30% of them seen just once. This sequence joins TRBV7-2 and TRBJ2-7, with TRBD2 matching 12 bases. The source is an elderly woman in good health. The material sequenced was blood. The CDR3 coding sequence is TGTGCCAGCAGCTATCAGGCGACTAGCGGGGGCTACGAGCAGTACTTC. Protein: CASSYQATSGGYEQYF.